These T cell receptor beta chains were read from a single sample in a study of T cell changes during pregnancy in multiple sclerosis. Using immunoSEQ multiplex PCR, the repertoire was profiled, and TCRdb retains in-frame clones only, with some absent. The repertoire includes some 60,000 clones, about nine tenths of them detected once, and 0.38% sits in the top ten. The sample in question was CD4+ T cells from peripheral blood mononuclear cells, obtained in the third trimester of pregnancy. Every receptor here comes from a female donor with multiple sclerosis, enrolled in a pregnancy study. CDR3s include the opening cysteine and the closing phenylalanine or tryptophan. Each record gives: J gene, D gene, clone size, V gene, CDR3 DNA, CDR3 protein. The D gene is left open where the match is weak. The size field is filled for only some rows; it gives once, few, many or a size class.

J gene: TRBJ2-5
D gene: .
clone size: few
V gene: TRBV15
CDR3 DNA: TGTGCCACCAGCAGGGAGGGAGAGACCCAGTACTTC
CDR3 protein: CATSREGETQYF

J gene: TRBJ2-7
D gene: TRBD2
clone size: .
V gene: TRBV5-1
CDR3 DNA: TGCGCCAGCAGCTTGTTTGGTGGGGGGGCCTACGAGCAGTACTTC
CDR3 protein: CASSLFGGGAYEQYF

J gene: TRBJ2-1
D gene: .
clone size: .
V gene: TRBV7-2
CDR3 DNA: TGTGCCAGCAGCCCCTTTATGGGGGGGGCCGGAAATGAGCAGTTCTTC
CDR3 protein: CASSPFMGGAGNEQFF

J gene: TRBJ2-7
D gene: TRBD2
clone size: .
V gene: TRBV7-2
CDR3 DNA: TGTGCCAGCAGCTTAGAAGTCGCGGGAGGGCCTCTGAACTTC
CDR3 protein: CASSLEVAGGPLNF

J gene: TRBJ2-5
D gene: .
clone size: .
V gene: TRBV5-6
CDR3 DNA: TGTGCCAGCAGCTTGGTCGGGGATAGGCAAGAGACCCAGTACTTC
CDR3 protein: CASSLVGDRQETQYF

J gene: TRBJ2-5
D gene: .
clone size: .
V gene: TRBV6-1
CDR3 DNA: TGTGCCAGCTCGTATAAAGAGACCCAGTACTTC
CDR3 protein: CASSYKETQYF

J gene: TRBJ2-7
D gene: TRBD2
clone size: .
V gene: TRBV18
CDR3 DNA: TGTGCCAGCTCGGGGACTAGCTCCAACGAGCAGTACTTC
CDR3 protein: CASSGTSSNEQYF

J gene: TRBJ1-2
D gene: .
clone size: .
V gene: TRBV6-5
CDR3 DNA: TGTGCCAGCAGTTACTCAATACAGGATTATGGCTACACCTTC
CDR3 protein: CASSYSIQDYGYTF

J gene: TRBJ2-2
D gene: TRBD2
clone size: .
V gene: TRBV9
CDR3 DNA: TGTGCCAGCAGCGTAGCAGGACAAGCGGGGTCCGGGGAGCTGTTTTTT
CDR3 protein: CASSVAGQAGSGELFF

J gene: TRBJ2-3
D gene: TRBD2
clone size: .
V gene: TRBV30
CDR3 DNA: TGTGCCTGGAGCCCCGCGGGAGGTCCAGATACGCAGTATTTT
CDR3 protein: CAWSPAGGPDTQYF

J gene: TRBJ1-5
D gene: .
clone size: few
V gene: TRBV23-1
CDR3 DNA: TGCGCCAGCAGTCAACAGCGGTACAATCAGCCCCAGCATTTT
CDR3 protein: CASSQQRYNQPQHF

J gene: TRBJ2-2
D gene: .
clone size: .
V gene: TRBV7-2
CDR3 DNA: TGTGCCAGCAGCCTCAGACAGCTGAATTTCGCGAACACCGGGGAGCTGTTTTTT
CDR3 protein: CASSLRQLNFANTGELFF

J gene: TRBJ2-1
D gene: .
clone size: .
V gene: TRBV11-3
CDR3 DNA: TGTGCCAGCAGCTTAAGGGAGACCGGGAGTGAGCAGTTCTTC
CDR3 protein: CASSLRETGSEQFF

J gene: TRBJ1-1
D gene: TRBD1
clone size: .
V gene: TRBV7-2
CDR3 DNA: TGTGCCAGCAGCTTAGGTGACAGGGGGATAAACACTGAAGCTTTCTTT
CDR3 protein: CASSLGDRGINTEAFF

J gene: TRBJ1-1
D gene: .
clone size: .
V gene: TRBV6-5
CDR3 DNA: TGTGCCAGCAGTTACTCGGACACAAACTTTGAAGCTTTCTTT
CDR3 protein: CASSYSDTNFEAFF

J gene: TRBJ2-1
D gene: .
clone size: .
V gene: TRBV6-4
CDR3 DNA: TGTGCCAGCTGCCAGGACACCTCTTCCTACAATGAGCAGTTCTTC
CDR3 protein: CASCQDTSSYNEQFF

J gene: TRBJ1-1
D gene: TRBD1
clone size: .
V gene: TRBV2
CDR3 DNA: TGTGCCAGCGGGACGGACAGGGGAAATGAAGCTTTCTTT
CDR3 protein: CASGTDRGNEAFF

J gene: TRBJ1-5
D gene: TRBD1
clone size: .
V gene: TRBV6-1
CDR3 DNA: TGTGCCAGCAGTGTTGTGACAGGGGGGAACAATCAGCCCCAGCATTTT
CDR3 protein: CASSVVTGGNNQPQHF

J gene: TRBJ2-4
D gene: TRBD1
clone size: .
V gene: TRBV18
CDR3 DNA: TGTGCCAGCTCACCAACAGGGGGCCAAAACATTCAGTACTTC
CDR3 protein: CASSPTGGQNIQYF

J gene: TRBJ2-2
D gene: TRBD1
clone size: .
V gene: TRBV7-2
CDR3 DNA: TGTGCCAGCAGCTTAGTCCCAGGGGGTCGCACCGGGGAGCTGTTTTTT
CDR3 protein: CASSLVPGGRTGELFF